This TCR beta chain stems from a study of a mutant IDH1 vaccine in newly diagnosed glioma. Study context: The start of vaccination came 4-6 weeks after radiotherapy alone, or with temozolomide cycles. An approximately 62% male, about 38% female split and a mean age of 40.4 years characterized treated patients. Earlier treatment was radiotherapy, temozolomide, or both, with most getting both.

The study, taken as a whole, reports: The vaccine induced immune responses, and these occurred in roughly 93% of patients.

CDR3 size: 14 residues. In germline, CDR1 is SGHDT, CDR2 YYEEEE. Trimming removed 3 bases from V and 2 bases from J, with 10 bases in between. Points on this clone: What it recognizes is unknown.

Profiled with immunoSEQ multiplex PCR; TCRdb holds only in-frame clones, not every one. The sample yields around 57,000 clones, over 75% seen once. The time point was: week 11, during vaccination. A single vaccine dose contained 300 ug of mutant IDH1 20-mer peptide, and topical imiquimod was used with it. The rearrangement joins TRBV5-6 to TRBJ2-3; tentatively, D is TRBD1 (6 bases). The TCR sequence derives from a man aged 40-49 years with glioma. The sample in question was PBMCs, obtained from a glioma patient whose treatment included an IDH1 peptide vaccine. CDR3 bases: TGTGCCAGCAGCTCGGACAGATTCACAGATACGCAGTATTTT. The encoded protein is CASSSDRFTDTQYF.